The rows below give T cell receptor beta chains drawn from one sample of a study of blood T cell repertoires in COVID-19. Using immunoSEQ multiplex PCR, the repertoire was profiled, and TCRdb retains in-frame clones only, with some absent. This table has 150,000 to 200,000 clones, 86% appearing once. The sample comprised peripheral blood. These receptors all stem from a man aged 60-69 years with acute or convalescent COVID-19. The CDR3 runs from the conserved cysteine through the conserved F or W. Fields, in order: V gene, J gene, CDR3 protein.

v_gene: TRBV10-3
j_gene: TRBJ1-2
CDR3aa: CAISEVRGRGMNYGYTF

v_gene: TRBV7-3
j_gene: TRBJ2-1
CDR3aa: CASSSTRDVDEQFF

v_gene: TRBV9
j_gene: TRBJ2-1
CDR3aa: CASSVAGTSGINEQFF

v_gene: TRBV18
j_gene: TRBJ2-3
CDR3aa: CASSPQGGSTDTQYF

v_gene: TRBV7-3
j_gene: TRBJ2-1
CDR3aa: CASSFGTGRYNEQFF

v_gene: TRBV5-5
j_gene: TRBJ2-5
CDR3aa: CASSAYMETQYF

v_gene: TRBV28
j_gene: TRBJ1-1
CDR3aa: CASSYAGVNTEAFF

v_gene: TRBV20-1
j_gene: TRBJ2-7
CDR3aa: CSASGGREGHLPSYEQYF

v_gene: TRBV27
j_gene: TRBJ1-4
CDR3aa: CASSLLAEPGKLFF

v_gene: TRBV7-8
j_gene: TRBJ2-7
CDR3aa: CASSAWPGANYEQYF

v_gene: TRBV12-3/TRBV12-4
j_gene: TRBJ1-5
CDR3aa: CASSLTGTQPQHF

v_gene: TRBV5-1
j_gene: TRBJ2-1
CDR3aa: CASSLDGLNLSYNEQFF

v_gene: TRBV19
j_gene: TRBJ2-3
CDR3aa: CASSQRGRDPDTQYF

v_gene: TRBV7-7
j_gene: TRBJ1-1
CDR3aa: CASSSPHHRGPNLNTEAFF

v_gene: TRBV9
j_gene: TRBJ1-1
CDR3aa: CASSSHRVSTEAFF

v_gene: TRBV5-6
j_gene: TRBJ2-1
CDR3aa: CASSDRGRTGNEQFF

v_gene: TRBV28
j_gene: TRBJ1-2
CDR3aa: CASSTVDRGRLNGYTF